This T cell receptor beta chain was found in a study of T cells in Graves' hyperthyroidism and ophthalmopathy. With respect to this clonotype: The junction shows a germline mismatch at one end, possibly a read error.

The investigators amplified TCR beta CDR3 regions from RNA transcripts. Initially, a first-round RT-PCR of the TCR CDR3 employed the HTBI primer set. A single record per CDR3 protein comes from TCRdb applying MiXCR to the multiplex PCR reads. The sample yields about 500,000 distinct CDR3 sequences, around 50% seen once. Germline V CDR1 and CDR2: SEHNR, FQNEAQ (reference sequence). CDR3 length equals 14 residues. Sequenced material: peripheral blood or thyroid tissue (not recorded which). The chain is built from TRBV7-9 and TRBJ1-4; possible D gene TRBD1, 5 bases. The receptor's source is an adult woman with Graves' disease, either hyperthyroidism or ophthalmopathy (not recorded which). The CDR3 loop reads CASSKARGDDKLFF. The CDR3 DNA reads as TGTGCCAGCAGCAAGGCGAGGGGCGATGATAAACTGTTTTTT.